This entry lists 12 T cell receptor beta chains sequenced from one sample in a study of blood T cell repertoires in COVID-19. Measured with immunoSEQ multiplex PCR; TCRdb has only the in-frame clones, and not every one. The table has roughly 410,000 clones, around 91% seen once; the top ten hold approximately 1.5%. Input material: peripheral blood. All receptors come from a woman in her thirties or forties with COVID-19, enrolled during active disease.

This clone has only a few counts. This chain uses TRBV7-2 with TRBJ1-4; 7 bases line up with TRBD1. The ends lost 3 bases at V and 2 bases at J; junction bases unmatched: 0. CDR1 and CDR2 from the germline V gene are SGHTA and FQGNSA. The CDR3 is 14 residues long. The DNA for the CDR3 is TGTGCCAGCAGCTTCAGGGGGACTAATGAAAAACTGTTTTTT. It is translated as CASSFRGTNEKLFF.

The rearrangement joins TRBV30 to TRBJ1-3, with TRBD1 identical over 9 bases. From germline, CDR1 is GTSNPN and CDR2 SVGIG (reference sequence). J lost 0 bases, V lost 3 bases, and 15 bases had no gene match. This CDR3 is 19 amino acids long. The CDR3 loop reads CAWRLGNLDRGHSGNTIYF. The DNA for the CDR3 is TGTGCCTGGAGGTTAGGGAACTTGGACAGGGGTCACTCTGGAAACACCATATATTTT.

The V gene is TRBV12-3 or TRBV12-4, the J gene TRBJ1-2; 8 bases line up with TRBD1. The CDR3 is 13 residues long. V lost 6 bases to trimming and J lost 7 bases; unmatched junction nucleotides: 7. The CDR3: CASRLGQEGGYTF. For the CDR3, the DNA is TGTGCCAGCAGACTGGGACAGGAAGGTGGCTACACCTTC.

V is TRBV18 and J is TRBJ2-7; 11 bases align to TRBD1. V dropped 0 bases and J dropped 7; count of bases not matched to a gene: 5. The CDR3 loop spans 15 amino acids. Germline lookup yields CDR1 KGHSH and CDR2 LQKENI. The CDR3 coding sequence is TGTGCCAGCTCACCACCCGGACAGGGGGCGCGAGAGCAGTACTTC. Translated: CASSPPGQGAREQYF.

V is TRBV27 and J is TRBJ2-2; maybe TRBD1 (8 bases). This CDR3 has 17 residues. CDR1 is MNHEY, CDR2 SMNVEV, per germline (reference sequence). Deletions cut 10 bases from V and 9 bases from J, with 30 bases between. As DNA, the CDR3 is TGTGCCACCAGGGGGGGCACGGGCCAGGGGGCGCGGAGGGAGCTGTTTTTT. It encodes CATRGGTGQGARRELFF.

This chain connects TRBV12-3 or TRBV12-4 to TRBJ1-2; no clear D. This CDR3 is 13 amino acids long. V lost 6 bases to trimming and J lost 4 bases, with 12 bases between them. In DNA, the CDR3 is TGTGCCAGCAGCCCCGACAACGTCTATGGCTACACCTTC. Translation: CASSPDNVYGYTF.

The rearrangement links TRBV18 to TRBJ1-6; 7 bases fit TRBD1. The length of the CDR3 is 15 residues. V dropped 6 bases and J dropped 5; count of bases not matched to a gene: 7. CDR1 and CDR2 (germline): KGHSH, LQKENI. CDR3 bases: TGTGCCAGCTCGCCCAACAGGGGTGATAATTCACCCCTCCACTTT. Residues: CASSPNRGDNSPLHF.

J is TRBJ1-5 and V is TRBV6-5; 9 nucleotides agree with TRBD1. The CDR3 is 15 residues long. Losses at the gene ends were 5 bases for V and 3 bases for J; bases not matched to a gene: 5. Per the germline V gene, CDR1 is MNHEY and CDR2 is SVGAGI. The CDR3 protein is CASSPGTGFNQPQHF. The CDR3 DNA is TGTGCCAGCAGTCCCGGGACAGGGTTCAATCAGCCCCAGCATTTT.

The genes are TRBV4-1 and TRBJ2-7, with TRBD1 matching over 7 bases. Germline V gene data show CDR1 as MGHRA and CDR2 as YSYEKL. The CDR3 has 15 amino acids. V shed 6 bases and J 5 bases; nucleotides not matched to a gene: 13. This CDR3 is CASSRVDRPIHEQYF. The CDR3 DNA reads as TGCGCCAGCAGTCGAGTGGACAGGCCGATCCACGAGCAGTACTTC.

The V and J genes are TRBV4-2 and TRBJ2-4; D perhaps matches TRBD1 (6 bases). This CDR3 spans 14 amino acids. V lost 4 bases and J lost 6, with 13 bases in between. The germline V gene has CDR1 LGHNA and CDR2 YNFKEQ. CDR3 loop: CASSREIQGNIQYF. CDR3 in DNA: TGTGCCAGCAGCCGAGAGATACAGGGAAACATTCAGTACTTC.

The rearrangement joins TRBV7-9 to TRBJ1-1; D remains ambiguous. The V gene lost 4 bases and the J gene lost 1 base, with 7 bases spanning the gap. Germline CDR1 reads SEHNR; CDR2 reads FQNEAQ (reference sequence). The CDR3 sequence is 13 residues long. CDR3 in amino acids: CASSSQQNTEAFF. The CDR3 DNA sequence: TGTGCCAGCAGCTCACAACAGAACACTGAAGCTTTCTTT.

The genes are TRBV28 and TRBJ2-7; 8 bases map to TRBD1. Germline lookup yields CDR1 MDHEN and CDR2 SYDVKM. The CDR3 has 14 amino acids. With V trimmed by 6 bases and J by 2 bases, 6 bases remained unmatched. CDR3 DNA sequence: TGTGCCAGCAGCCGCCCGGACAGGGCCTACGAGCAGTACTTC. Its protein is CASSRPDRAYEQYF.